These 20 T cell receptor beta chains originate from one sample sequenced in a study of blood T cell repertoires in COVID-19. Produced via immunoSEQ multiplex PCR; TCRdb's table is partial and in-frame only. The sample lists about 300,000 clones; around nine tenths were seen once. Specimen: peripheral blood. The receptors were gathered from a man aged 35 to 55 with acute or convalescent COVID-19.

V is TRBV5-4 and J is TRBJ2-7; the D gene is possibly TRBD2 (5 bases). V was clipped by 4 bases and J by 0 bases, with 17 bases between them. This CDR3 region has 16 residues. Germline assignment: CDR1 SGHNT and CDR2 YYREEE (reference sequence). Here the CDR3 reads CASSHLGGSNSYEQYF. DNA of the CDR3: TGTGCCAGCAGCCACCTCGGCGGGTCAAACTCCTACGAGCAGTACTTC.

The chain couples TRBV24-1 to TRBJ2-7; D perhaps matches TRBD1 (6 bases). Germline loops: CDR1 KGHDR, CDR2 SFDVKD. The CDR3 is 13 residues long. V lost 4 bases and J lost 3, with 9 bases in between. The CDR3 region is CATSETGFYEQYF. The CDR3 DNA reads as TGTGCCACCAGTGAGACAGGCTTCTACGAGCAGTACTTC.

This chain connects TRBV5-3 to TRBJ2-7, with D possibly being TRBD1 (5 bases). TRBV5-3 is an open reading frame whose function is uncertain. V was pared by 0 bases and J by 0 bases, with 13 bases between. The CDR3 runs 16 residues. This CDR3 is CARSLGSRVSSYEQYF. The CDR3 DNA reads TGTGCCAGAAGCTTGGGGTCCAGGGTGAGCTCCTACGAGCAGTACTTC.

The V call is TRBV27, the J call TRBJ1-2, with 7 bases that match TRBD1. Germline V lookup: CDR1 MNHEY, CDR2 SMNVEV (reference sequence). CDR3 size: 15 residues. The ends lost 7 bases at V and 6 bases at J; junction bases unmatched: 14. The CDR3 is CASTPRQGSLDGYTF. The CDR3 DNA reads as TGTGCCAGCACGCCCCGACAGGGAAGTTTGGATGGCTACACCTTC.

This chain connects TRBV5-6 to TRBJ1-1; weak D call: TRBD1 (5 bases). CDR1 and CDR2 (germline): SGHDT, YYEEEE. V lost 5 bases, J lost 4 bases, and 12 bases lay in between. This CDR3 has 13 residues. The CDR3 DNA is TGTGCCAGCAGTTTTCAGGGTTTCACTGAAGCTTTCTTT. Translation gives CASSFQGFTEAFF.

This clone has just one count. This chain uses TRBV7-2 with TRBJ1-6; a possible D gene is TRBD1 (5 bases). The CDR3 covers 15 residues. Germline V lookup: CDR1 SGHTA, CDR2 FQGNSA. The ends were cut back, 1 base at V and 7 bases at J, with 11 bases in the middle. The CDR3 reads CASSLDGGLNSPLHF. CDR3 DNA: TGTGCCAGCAGCTTAGACGGGGGACTGAATTCACCCCTCCACTTT.

The rearrangement joins TRBV7-8 to TRBJ2-7; D not resolved. The CDR3 is made up of 12 amino acids. V lost 5 bases, J lost 9 bases, and 14 bases lay in between. Germline CDR1 SGHVS, CDR2 FQNEAQ. CDR3 sequence reads: CASSPPSGWQYF. The CDR3 DNA reads as TGTGCCAGCAGCCCCCCGTCCGGTTGGCAGTACTTC.

The chain joins TRBV27 to TRBJ2-3; TRBD1 might be the D (6 bases). V lost 5 bases, J lost 5 bases, and 14 bases lay in between. The CDR3 is 14 amino acids. Looked up from germline, CDR1 is MNHEY and CDR2 is SMNVEV (reference sequence). CDR3 coding DNA: TGTGCCAGCAGTCCTTACAGGGTTGGAGATACGCAGTATTTT. Translated, it gives CASSPYRVGDTQYF.

V usage is TRBV5-8 and J usage is TRBJ1-4, with D maybe TRBD1 (6 bases). The V gene's germline CDR1 is SGHTS and CDR2 YDEGEE. V lost 4 bases and J lost 8, with 15 bases in between. The length of the CDR3 is 14 residues. CDR3: CASSPDRNREKLFF. The CDR3 nucleotides are TGTGCCAGCAGCCCCGACAGGAATAGGGAAAAACTGTTTTTT.

The chain uses TRBV21-1 and TRBJ2-2; the DNA was not used to check the table's D call, TRBD1. TRBV21-1 is an annotated pseudogene. CDR3 length equals 16 residues. This CDR3 is CASSNRDREVTGELFF. Here the CDR3 DNA reads TGTGCCAGCAGCAACCGGGACAGGGAGGTCACCGGGGAGCTGTTTTTT.

This chain links TRBV3-1 (or the pseudogene TRBV3-2) with TRBJ1-1; tentative D call: TRBD1 (6 bases). Germline V lookup: CDR1 LGHDT, CDR2 YNNKEL (reference sequence). The ends were cut back, 1 base at V and 10 bases at J, with 16 bases in the middle. The CDR3 extends over 14 amino acids. CDR3 sequence reads: CASSQVTGKAGAFF. In DNA form, the CDR3 reads TGTGCCAGCAGCCAAGTCACAGGGAAGGCGGGAGCTTTCTTT.

This chain joins TRBV3-1 (or the pseudogene TRBV3-2) and TRBJ1-2, with no clear D. The CDR3 contains 14 residues. The ends were cut back, 1 base at V and 0 bases at J, with 6 bases in the middle. Germline assignment: CDR1 LGHDT and CDR2 YNNKEL (reference sequence). CDR3 coding DNA: TGTGCCAGCAGCCAAGCCGGGTCTAACTATGGCTACACCTTC. It yields the protein CASSQAGSNYGYTF.

V gene TRBV19 combines with J gene TRBJ1-5; perhaps TRBD1 as D (6 bases). This CDR3 contains 17 residues. Trimming left V 0 bases short and J 0 bases short, with 12 bases between. Germline V CDR1 and CDR2: LNHDA, SQIVND (reference sequence). In DNA form, the CDR3 reads TGTGCCAGTAGTATAGATGAATGGGACAATAGCAATCAGCCCCAGCATTTT. Amino acid sequence: CASSIDEWDNSNQPQHF.

This sequence joins TRBV6-5 and TRBJ1-2; tentatively, D is TRBD1 (6 bases). The CDR3 extends over 15 amino acids. Between the trimmed V and J ends, which lost 5 bases and 2 bases, there was a span of 15 bases. CDR1 is MNHEY and CDR2 is SVGAGI in the germline V gene. CDR3 region: CASSPGGARNYGYTF. In nucleotides, the CDR3 is TGTGCCAGCAGTCCCGGGGGGGCCAGGAACTATGGCTACACCTTC.

The gene calls are TRBV29-1 and TRBJ1-1; D not resolved. Germline V gene lookup returns CDR1 SQVTM and CDR2 ANQGSEA. This CDR3 is built from 12 residues. V was trimmed by 3 bases and J by 6 bases, leaving 11 bases between them. Written as DNA, the CDR3 is TGCAGCGTTGAGAAAGGAGGAGCTGAAGCTTTCTTT. This sequence encodes CSVEKGGAEAFF.

The gene calls are TRBV7-8 and TRBJ1-2, with 9 bases identical to TRBD1. This CDR3 contains 14 residues. Trimming took 5 bases from V and 4 from J; bases not matched to a gene: 5. CDR1 SGHVS and CDR2 FQNEAQ come from the germline V gene. CDR3 coding DNA: TGTGCCAGCAGCCGTCGGGACAGGGCCTATGGCTACACCTTC. Encoded protein: CASSRRDRAYGYTF.

The chain is built from TRBV5-1 and TRBJ1-6; D gene uncertain. Germline loops: CDR1 SGHRS, CDR2 YFSETQ. The length of the CDR3 is 14 residues. With 3 bases removed from V and 8 bases from J, the gap between germline ends came to 12 bases. CDR3 amino acids: CASSSEGADSPLHF. As DNA, the CDR3 is TGCGCCAGCAGCTCGGAGGGCGCGGATTCACCCCTCCACTTT.

The chain carries TRBV28 and TRBJ2-5; D is possibly TRBD1 (8 bases). V lost 6 bases and J lost 2, with 19 bases in between. The CDR3 contains 16 residues. Germline CDR1 MDHEN, CDR2 SYDVKM. CDR3 bases: TGTGCCAGCAGAACCACAGGGGGGGCTGGGCAAGAGACCCAGTACTTC. It specifies CASRTTGGAGQETQYF.

The chain uses TRBV12-5 and TRBJ1-5, with no clear D. Trimming cost V 1 base and J 5 bases, with 6 bases left between them. The CDR3 loop spans 13 amino acids. Germline loops: CDR1 LGHNT, CDR2 FRNRAP. The CDR3 sequence: CASGLGAHQPQHF. CDR3 DNA sequence: TGTGCTAGTGGTTTGGGAGCCCATCAGCCCCAGCATTTT.

In DNA, the CDR3 is TGTGCCAGCACCACCTGGGGGACATCTGGTGAAAAACTGTTTTTT. Translated: CASTTWGTSGEKLFF. This chain links TRBV6-5 with TRBJ1-4; D might be TRBD1 (6 bases). CDR3 size: 15 residues. Germline CDR1 MNHEY, CDR2 SVGAGI. Deletions cut 7 bases from V and 7 bases from J, with 19 bases between.